Following are 14 T cell receptor beta chains from one sample sequenced in a study of Ad26.COV2.S vaccination and SARS-CoV-2 variants. Produced via immunoSEQ multiplex PCR; TCRdb's table is partial and in-frame only. This sample has more than 300,000 clones, with about nine tenths found just once. Noted treatment: over 15 received Ad26.COV2.S at low or high dose, single or two shots; roughly five received placebo; per-sample allocation not given. Samples came from day 63 after the first vaccine or placebo injection. This specimen consisted of peripheral blood, obtained in a trial of Ad26.COV2.S vaccine versus placebo. These receptors all come from a person between 18 and 65 years old who received the Ad26.COV2.S COVID-19 vaccine or a placebo.

Notes on this clone: Other DNA variants within this sample encode the same CDR3. V is TRBV3-1 (or the pseudogene TRBV3-2) and J is TRBJ1-2; D perhaps matches TRBD1 (5 bases). This CDR3 is 13 amino acids long. Germline CDR1 and CDR2: LGHDT and YNNKEL (reference sequence). Trimming cost V 6 bases and J 4 bases, with 12 bases left between them. The CDR3 DNA reads TGTGCCAGCAGTCCGCGGGGGAGCTATGGCTACACCTTC. Residues: CASSPRGSYGYTF.

The CDR3 spells CASSSLGVNEKLFF. The CDR3 region has the DNA TGTGCCAGTAGTTCGTTAGGAGTTAATGAAAAACTGTTTTTT. The chain uses TRBV19 and TRBJ1-4; D gene ambiguous. The ends were cut back, 5 bases at V and 4 bases at J, with 11 bases in the middle. The V gene's germline CDR1 is LNHDA and CDR2 SQIVND (reference sequence). The length of the CDR3 is 14 residues.

The chain is built from TRBV9 and TRBJ2-5, with 7 bases fitting TRBD2. The CDR3 contains 15 residues. The V gene's germline CDR1 is SGDLS and CDR2 YYNGEE. J gave up 1 base and V 4 bases, and 7 bases lay outside the gene matches. The CDR3 DNA reads as TGTGCCAGCAGCCCCGCAGCGGGGCTCCAAGAGACCCAGTACTTC. It encodes CASSPAAGLQETQYF.

This clone was seen just once. The chain has TRBV4-3 and TRBJ1-6, with TRBD1 identical over 9 bases. V lost 4 bases to trimming and J lost 6 bases; unmatched junction nucleotides: 1. The CDR3 is 14 amino acids. Germline V CDR1 and CDR2: LGHNA, YSLEER. The DNA for the CDR3 is TGCGCCAGCAGCCGGGACAGGGCTAATTCACCCCTCCACTTT. It encodes CASSRDRANSPLHF.

J is TRBJ2-3 and V is TRBV9; no reliable D call. V was trimmed by 0 bases and J by 2 bases, leaving 7 bases between them. From germline, CDR1 is SGDLS and CDR2 YYNGEE. The CDR3 covers 14 residues. CDR3 sequence: CASSVGPLTDTQYF. In DNA form, the CDR3 reads TGTGCCAGCAGCGTAGGTCCCCTCACAGATACGCAGTATTTT.

The chain links TRBV11-2 to TRBJ2-1, with TRBD2 identical over 13 bases. Germline CDR1 SGHAT, CDR2 FQNNGV. V was clipped by 1 base and J by 7 bases; unmatched bases: 7. The CDR3 has 17 residues. The CDR3 here is CASSLVTRTSGSNEQFF. The DNA for the CDR3 is TGTGCCAGCAGCTTAGTAACCCGGACTAGCGGGAGTAATGAGCAGTTCTTC.

In its sample, this clone was seen many times. This rearrangement joins TRBV30 to TRBJ1-5; no firm D call. Germline CDR1 and CDR2: GTSNPN and SVGIG (reference sequence). The CDR3 consists of 12 residues. The ends were cut back, 7 bases at V and 2 bases at J, with 9 bases in the middle. The CDR3 DNA follows: TGTGCCTTTGCCTTGGGCAATCAGCCCCAGCATTTT. Protein sequence: CAFALGNQPQHF.

The chain has TRBV6-4 and TRBJ2-3; no firm D call. CDR3 length: 13 residues. Trimming removed 6 bases at V and 4 bases at J, with 11 bases between. The germline gives CDR1 MRHNA, CDR2 SNTAGT. CDR3 nucleotide sequence: TGTGCCAGCAGCGCGACCGGAGCAGATACGCAGTATTTT. It yields the protein CASSATGADTQYF.

This sequence joins TRBV7-8 and TRBJ1-5; D perhaps matches TRBD1 (5 bases). The CDR3 covers 15 residues. Trimming stripped 3 bases from V and 6 bases from J, with 15 bases between. Germline V CDR1 and CDR2: SGHVS, FQNEAQ. CDR3 sequence (DNA): TGTGCCAGCAGCTTGGGGGGGGGAGCGGGTCAGCCCCAGCATTTT. Protein sequence: CASSLGGGAGQPQHF. Filled out from reference TRBV7-8 and TRBJ1-5, the complete variable domain reads GAGVSQSPRYKVAKRGQDVALRCDPISGHVSLFWYQQALGQGPEFLTYFQNEAQLDKSGLPSDRFFAERPEGSVSTLKIQRTQQEDSAVYLCASSLGGGAGQPQHFGDGTRLSIL.

V gene TRBV13 combines with J gene TRBJ1-1; D gene unclear. The CDR3 loop spans 14 amino acids. The germline CDR1 and CDR2 sequences are PRHDT and FYEKMQ (reference sequence). V lost 3 bases to trimming and J lost 2 bases, with 10 bases between them. The CDR3 DNA follows: TGTGCCAGCAGCTTCACGAGAATAAACACTGAAGCTTTCTTT. Translated: CASSFTRINTEAFF.

This chain links TRBV12-3 or TRBV12-4 with TRBJ1-2; no definite D call. The V gene lost 5 bases and the J gene lost 8 bases, with 12 bases spanning the gap. The CDR3 spans 12 residues. The CDR3, as DNA: TGTGCCAGCAGTCCAGGACCCGGGGGCTACACCTTC. Translation gives CASSPGPGGYTF.

J is TRBJ2-5 and V is TRBV9; the match to TRBD2 covers 8 bases. The CDR3 contains 15 residues. In germline, CDR1 is SGDLS, CDR2 YYNGEE. V was pared by 4 bases and J by 5 bases, with 10 bases of the junction left unmatched. The CDR3 protein is CASSSPAGGGETQYF. The CDR3 coding sequence is TGTGCCAGCAGCTCCCCGGCGGGGGGAGGTGAGACCCAGTACTTC.

The chain combines TRBV27 with TRBJ2-5; 8 nucleotides match TRBD1. The CDR3 runs 15 residues. With V trimmed by 10 bases and J by 5 bases, 15 bases remained unmatched. Germline V gene data show CDR1 as MNHEY and CDR2 as SMNVEV (reference sequence). The CDR3 DNA sequence: TGTGCCACCAACCTCAAGGACAGGGCGGGCGAGACCCAGTACTTC. This gives the protein CATNLKDRAGETQYF.

The chain is built from TRBV6-5 and TRBJ1-1; D unresolved. The CDR3 covers 15 residues. V was cut by 2 bases and J by 4 bases, with 14 bases left in between. Germline V gene lookup returns CDR1 MNHEY and CDR2 SVGAGI. This chain's CDR3 is CASSYGPKPVTEAFF. The CDR3, as DNA: TGTGCCAGCAGTTACGGACCGAAGCCGGTCACTGAAGCTTTCTTT.